These T cell receptor beta chains were read from a single sample in a study of T cells after yellow fever vaccination. Each CDR3 protein is one row after TCRdb ran MiXCR on the 5' RACE reads. The sample gives about 74,000 distinct CDR3 sequences, more than 5.5% of which show up once; around a third is in the top ten. Sequencing used CD8+ T cells sorted from PBMCs, obtained around 5 days after the first yellow fever vaccination. The source is a man younger than 30 who received the YFV17D yellow fever vaccine. The CDR3 runs from the conserved cysteine through the conserved F or W. Fields, in order: V gene, J gene, clone size, D gene, CDR3 DNA, CDR3 protein. The D gene is left open where the match is weak. Expanded clones are given a class, and other clones once, few, many or no size at all.

TRBV12-5	TRBJ2-7	few	.	TGTGCTAGTGCTGAGTCGGGACCGGGGGTGAAAAAGGACGAGCAGTACTTC	CASAESGPGVKKDEQYF
TRBV19	TRBJ1-1	few	.	TGTGCCAGTAGACAGACAGGGAACACTGAAGCTTTCTTT	CASRQTGNTEAFF
TRBV4-2	TRBJ2-5	few	.	TGTGCCAGCAGCCCCGTCGGAGGGGAAGAGACCCAGTACTTC	CASSPVGGEETQYF
TRBV6-4	TRBJ2-1	.	.	TGTGCCAGCAGTGACCTTGGGACACCGTCTCCTGGGACCTACAATGAGCAGTTCTTC	CASSDLGTPSPGTYNEQFF
TRBV9	TRBJ2-3	many	.	TGTGCCAGCAGCGCAGACAGTGTCACAGATACGCAGTATTTT	CASSADSVTDTQYF
TRBV20-1	TRBJ2-1	many	.	TGCAGTGCTAGGGACTTATACGAGCAGTTCTTC	CSARDLYEQFF
TRBV11-2	TRBJ2-5	.	.	TGTGCCAGCAGCTTAGGTTTGGAGCTCCAAGAGACCCAGTACTTC	CASSLGLELQETQYF
TRBV6-1	TRBJ2-5	.	.	TGTGCCAGCACTCGCTCAGGGTCGGCAGAGACCCAGTACTTC	CASTRSGSAETQYF
TRBV19	TRBJ2-1	few	TRBD2	TGTGCCAGTAGTTTTAGCGGGGGGGCCGGAAATGAGCAGTTCTTC	CASSFSGGAGNEQFF
TRBV12-3/TRBV12-4	TRBJ2-1	many	.	TGTGCCAGCAGTTTAAGTGTCCTTGGCAATGAGCAGTTCTTC	CASSLSVLGNEQFF
TRBV27	TRBJ1-5	.	TRBD1	TGTGCCAGCAGTAAAACCGGGACAGGGTATAATCAGCCCCAGCATTTT	CASSKTGTGYNQPQHF
TRBV2	TRBJ2-1	few	.	TGTGCCAGCAAACTCAGGGGGGGCGCCTACAATGAGCAGTTCTTC	CASKLRGGAYNEQFF
TRBV7-8	TRBJ1-1	few	TRBD1	TGTGCCAGCAGCTTAGTAGGCGGGCAGGGGGCGGCCGCTGAAGCTTTCTTT	CASSLVGGQGAAAEAFF
TRBV4-1	TRBJ2-7	many	.	TGCGCCAGCAGTGAGGCAGGGAGCTACGAGCAGTACTTC	CASSEAGSYEQYF
TRBV5-6	TRBJ2-3	few	TRBD2	TGTGCCAGCAGCTTGGTAGCCCAGCGGGGGGCTCACACAGATACGCAGTATTTT	CASSLVAQRGAHTDTQYF
TRBV4-1	TRBJ2-3	many	TRBD2	TGCGCCAGCAGCCAAGGGCGGGGGGGCCCAGATACGCAGTATTTT	CASSQGRGGPDTQYF
TRBV7-9	TRBJ2-3	few	TRBD2	TGTGCCAGCAGCTCAATAGCGGGGGCAAGCACAGATACGCAGTATTTT	CASSSIAGASTDTQYF
TRBV12-3/TRBV12-4	TRBJ2-6	.	.	TGTGCCAGCAGGCCTTCGCCCTCTGGGGCCAACGTCCTGACTTTC	CASRPSPSGANVLTF
TRBV7-9	TRBJ2-5	many	TRBD1	TGTGCCAGCACCCTTGGACAGGGGGACGGAGAGACCCAGTACTTC	CASTLGQGDGETQYF
TRBV5-4	TRBJ1-2	few	.	TGTGCCAGCAGCTCGGAGCCGGGGGACTATGGCTACACCTTC	CASSSEPGDYGYTF
TRBV5-1	TRBJ1-1	many	.	TGCGCCAGCAGCTTGGGAGACAGTCCCCCGTGGGCTTTCTTT	CASSLGDSPPWAFF
TRBV20-1	TRBJ2-7	few	TRBD1	TGCAGTGCCCCAAGGTACAGGGGGAACGAGCAGTACTTC	CSAPRYRGNEQYF
TRBV15	TRBJ2-1	few	TRBD1	TGTGCCACCGGGGACGGACAGGGGTCAAGTGAGCAGTTCTTC	CATGDGQGSSEQFF
TRBV14	TRBJ2-2	few	.	TGTGCCAGCAGCCAAGATCATTTTGGAGGGCTCGCGAACACCGGGGAGCTGTTTTTT	CASSQDHFGGLANTGELFF
TRBV7-8	TRBJ2-3	many	TRBD1	TGTGCCAGCAGCTCCGCCGGGACAGGTTGGGATACGCAGTATTTT	CASSSAGTGWDTQYF